These T cell receptor beta chains were read from a single sample in a study of blood T cell repertoires in COVID-19. Sequencing was performed with immunoSEQ multiplex PCR; in TCRdb, only in-frame clones are kept and a portion is missing. The sample lists tens of thousands of clones; 90% were seen once. The source material was peripheral blood. The receptors derive from a woman aged 40 to 50 with active COVID-19. Both conserved end residues are part of each CDR3. D genes are given only for firm matches. Size tells how often a clone was seen (once, few, many) or the class of an expanded clone, and some rows leave it out.

>TRBJ2-1|-|few|TRBV19
TGTGCCAGTAGTATTCTGTTGGGCGGAGGCCAAGACAATGAGCAGTTCTTC
CASSILLGGGQDNEQFF
>TRBJ2-7|-|-|TRBV7-9
TGTGCCAGCAGCCTGGGGGAGGACGAGCAGTACTTC
CASSLGEDEQYF
>TRBJ1-3|-|-|TRBV28
TGTGCCAGCAGTCCTACAGGATCTGGAAACACCATATATTTT
CASSPTGSGNTIYF
>TRBJ2-4|-|once|TRBV9
TGTGCCAGCAGCGTAGGTCTTGGCAGTCCGAAAAACATTCAGTACTTC
CASSVGLGSPKNIQYF
>TRBJ2-7|-|-|TRBV11-3
TGTGCCAGCAGCCGCGACAGTGTTATCTACGAGCAGTACTTC
CASSRDSVIYEQYF
>TRBJ1-2|TRBD1|-|TRBV6-1
TGTGCCAGCAGTGAATTCGGGACAGTCTATGGCTACACCTTC
CASSEFGTVYGYTF
>TRBJ2-1|TRBD2|-|TRBV12-5
TGTGCTAGTGGTTCCCTTATGGCTAGCGGGGGGTCCTACAATGAGCAGTTCTTC
CASGSLMASGGSYNEQFF
>TRBJ2-6|-|-|TRBV18
TGTGCCAGCTCACCAAGAGTCCCTGGGGCCAACGTCCTGACTTTC
CASSPRVPGANVLTF
>TRBJ2-5|-|-|TRBV7-3
TGTGCCAGCAGCACCCGGACAGAAGAGACCCAGTACTTC
CASSTRTEETQYF
>TRBJ2-3|TRBD1|few|TRBV5-4
TGTGCCAGCAGCCCCGACAGGGGGCGCACAGATACGCAGTATTTT
CASSPDRGRTDTQYF
>TRBJ2-5|-|-|TRBV6-2/TRBV6-3
TGTGCCAGCAGTTACTTGCAGGTCCAAGAGACCCAGTACTTC
CASSYLQVQETQYF
>TRBJ2-1|TRBD1|-|TRBV18
TGTGCCAGCTCCGAACAGGGGAACTACAATGAGCAGTTCTTC
CASSEQGNYNEQFF
>TRBJ2-2|-|-|TRBV19
TGTGCCAGTAGGAGTTCTCCCGGGGAGCTGTTTTTT
CASRSSPGELFF
>TRBJ2-5|-|-|TRBV28
TGTGCCAGCAGTCCGCACCTTGGCGGGTACGAGACCCAGTACTTC
CASSPHLGGYETQYF
>TRBJ1-3|TRBD1|few|TRBV2
TGTGCCGGAGAGGGACAGCCGATCTCTGGAAACACCATATATTTT
CAGEGQPISGNTIYF
>TRBJ1-5|-|-|TRBV30
TGTGCCTGGAGTGTACTCCCCGACAGTACTAATCAGCCCCAGCATTTT
CAWSVLPDSTNQPQHF
>TRBJ2-3|TRBD2|-|TRBV7-2
TGTGCCAGCAGCAACTTAGCGGGGGCCCACACAGATACGCAGTATTTT
CASSNLAGAHTDTQYF
>TRBJ1-1|-|-|TRBV5-1
TGCGCCAGCAGCTTGACAGACACTGAAGCTTTCTTT
CASSLTDTEAFF
>TRBJ1-6|-|few|TRBV4-1
TGCGCCAGCAGCCCCCGAGGGATCTTGGAGACATCTTCCTATTCACCCCTCCACTTT
CASSPRGILETSSYSPLHF
>TRBJ2-1|-|-|TRBV12-3/TRBV12-4
TGTGCCAGCAGTTTAAGAGATAGCCTGTTCTTC
CASSLRDSLFF
>TRBJ1-2|TRBD1|few|TRBV4-1
TGCGCCAGCAGCAACGTTCAACGAGGGACAGCTAACTATGGCTACACCTTC
CASSNVQRGTANYGYTF
>TRBJ2-5|-|-|TRBV30
TGTGCCTGGAGTGCAACCGGGACTGGAAAAGAGACCCAGTACTTC
CAWSATGTGKETQYF
>TRBJ2-1|-|-|TRBV19
TGTGCCAGCCAACTTCCAGGGTCGGGACAAACGGAGCAGTTCTTC
CASQLPGSGQTEQFF
>TRBJ1-6|-|-|TRBV9
TGTGCCAGCAGCGTAGGTAGAGATTCACCCCTCCACTTT
CASSVGRDSPLHF
>TRBJ2-4|-|-|TRBV12-2
TGTGCAAGTCGCTACCCGCCCCGTCTGGCGGGGGCTGACATTCAGTACTTC
CASRYPPRLAGADIQYF
>TRBJ1-1|-|-|TRBV6-5
TGTGCCAGCAGAGACACAGGGTTCGGCACTGAAGCTTTCTTT
CASRDTGFGTEAFF
>TRBJ1-1|-|-|TRBV11-3
TGTGCCAGCAGCTTAGAGGAAGGAGGCGCTTTCTTT
CASSLEEGGAFF
>TRBJ2-3|TRBD2|-|TRBV14
TGTGCCAGCAGCCAACTGGGACTAGCCATTACAGATACGCAGTATTTT
CASSQLGLAITDTQYF
>TRBJ1-3|-|-|TRBV3-1/TRBV3-2
TGTGCCAGCAGCCCGTCCCAGGCTGGAAACACCATATATTTT
CASSPSQAGNTIYF
>TRBJ2-1|-|-|TRBV11-3
TGTGCCAGCAGCAGACCGAGGAACAATGAGCAGTTCTTC
CASSRPRNNEQFF
>TRBJ1-2|TRBD1|-|TRBV29-1
TGCAGCGTATACCAGGGGGATGGCTACACCTTC
CSVYQGDGYTF
>TRBJ1-2|TRBD1|-|TRBV7-2
TGTGCCAGCAGCTTAAGCGGACAGGGAGTCTCCTATGGCTACACCTTC
CASSLSGQGVSYGYTF
>TRBJ1-1|TRBD1|-|TRBV27
TGTGCCAGCAGTCTTTACAGGGGAACTGAAGCTTTCTTT
CASSLYRGTEAFF
>TRBJ1-6|-|-|TRBV28
TGTGCCAGCAGGGACAGCTCCTATAATTCACCCCTCCACTTT
CASRDSSYNSPLHF
>TRBJ2-5|-|-|TRBV7-7
TGTGCCAGCAGCTCTCTCCCAGGGGCGGGAGAGACCCAGTACTTC
CASSSLPGAGETQYF
>TRBJ1-6|TRBD1|-|TRBV5-5
TGTGCCAGCAGCTTCGGGACAGGGACTTATCCACCCCTCCACTTT
CASSFGTGTYPPLHF
>TRBJ2-7|-|-|TRBV6-6
TGTGCCAGCAGTTACTCGTTGAGTCATCCGTACTTC
CASSYSLSHPYF
>TRBJ2-1|TRBD2|-|TRBV7-2
TGTGCCAGCAGCTTAGCGGGACTAGGTAGCTCCTACAATGAGCAGTTCTTC
CASSLAGLGSSYNEQFF
>TRBJ1-2|-|-|TRBV5-1
TGCGCCAGCAGCTTGGACAGCAGCTATGGCTACACCTTC
CASSLDSSYGYTF
>TRBJ1-1|TRBD1|once|TRBV10-3
TGTGCCATCAGCCCCGTATCTGGACAGGGGGCAACGACTGAAGCTTTCTTT
CAISPVSGQGATTEAFF
>TRBJ2-3|TRBD2|-|TRBV9
TGTGCCAGCAGCGTTAGCGGGGCGAGCACAGATACGCAGTATTTT
CASSVSGASTDTQYF
>TRBJ2-2|TRBD1|-|TRBV3-1/TRBV3-2
TGTGCCAGCAGCCGCACGGGCCGGGACAGGAAAAACACCGGGGAGCTGTTTTTT
CASSRTGRDRKNTGELFF
>TRBJ1-4|TRBD1|-|TRBV7-9
TGTGCCAGCAGCTTAGGCCGCGGGACAGGGAGGTCGGATGAAAAACTGTTTTTT
CASSLGRGTGRSDEKLFF
>TRBJ2-5|TRBD2|-|TRBV5-1
TGCGCCAGCAGCTTGGGCCCTAGCGGGGGGTTGGGGCAAGAGACCCAGTACTTC
CASSLGPSGGLGQETQYF
>TRBJ2-3|TRBD2|-|TRBV13
TGTGCCAGCAGCTCCCCTAGCGGGAACACAGATACGCAGTATTTT
CASSSPSGNTDTQYF
>TRBJ1-1|-|-|TRBV6-5
TGTGCCAGCAGTTACCCCCTAGCAGGGGCGGGCACTGAAGCTTTCTTT
CASSYPLAGAGTEAFF
>TRBJ2-1|TRBD2|-|TRBV5-1
TGCGCCAGCAGCTTGGTGGGCGGGGGGTCCTCCTACAATGAGCAGTTCTTC
CASSLVGGGSSYNEQFF
>TRBJ1-1|-|-|TRBV29-1
TGCAGCGTTGACTCGAGAAGAGTAGGCATCTCAGGCACTGAAGCTTTCTTT
CSVDSRRVGISGTEAFF
>TRBJ2-1|TRBD1|-|TRBV5-1
TGCGCCAGCAGCTTACAAACCAGGGGGCGAATGATTGAGCAGTTCTTC
CASSLQTRGRMIEQFF
>TRBJ1-5|-|-|TRBV5-1
TGCGCCAGCAGCTTTGAGTACAGGGAAAATCAGCCCCAGCATTTT
CASSFEYRENQPQHF
>TRBJ2-1|TRBD2|-|TRBV18
TGTGCCAGCTCGCCGGGACTAGCGAACAATGAGCAGTTCTTC
CASSPGLANNEQFF
>TRBJ2-1|TRBD2|-|TRBV7-6
TGTGCCAGCAGCTCTAGTGCGACTAGCGGGGGGTACAATGAGCAGTTCTTC
CASSSSATSGGYNEQFF
>TRBJ1-6|TRBD1|once|TRBV11-2
TGTGCCAGCAGCTTAGGGACAGGGATCAATAATTCACCCCTCCACTTT
CASSLGTGINNSPLHF
>TRBJ1-4|-|-|TRBV5-6
TGTGCCAGCAGCTTGGGGGTCGGGGCTAATGAAAAACTGTTTTTT
CASSLGVGANEKLFF
>TRBJ2-3|TRBD1|-|TRBV28
TGTGCCAGCAGTTTCCGTGCCGGGACAGCCACAGATACGCAGTATTTT
CASSFRAGTATDTQYF
>TRBJ2-1|TRBD1|-|TRBV12-5
TGTGCTAGTGGCCCCGGGACAGAGCACAATGAGCAGTTCTTC
CASGPGTEHNEQFF
>TRBJ1-1|-|-|TRBV23-1
TGCGCCAGCAATAACGTCGACCGGGACTTTAGTGAAGCTTTCTTT
CASNNVDRDFSEAFF
>TRBJ2-2|TRBD1|-|TRBV7-2
TGTGCCAGCAGCCAAGGGACAGGGTATAAGTCCGGGGAGCTGTTTTTT
CASSQGTGYKSGELFF
>TRBJ2-3|TRBD1|-|TRBV5-4
TGTGCCAGCAGCGGGCCCGGGACAGGGATTAAGGTTGCGGCAGATACGCAGTATTTT
CASSGPGTGIKVAADTQYF
>TRBJ2-7|-|-|TRBV5-4
TGTGCCAGCAGCTCACCGACAGAATCCTACGAGCAGTACTTC
CASSSPTESYEQYF